This T cell receptor (beta chain) was profiled in a study of identical twins. This clonotype came up many times. Its target is not known. Notes on the study in general: Zero-insertion analyses might be partly confounded by invariant T cells like MAIT and iNKT. The study found that models underestimated out-of-frame TCR alpha sharing in monozygotic twins. A cross-sectional statistical analysis, not follow-up of the same donors, supported the conclusions. Cord blood beta clonotypes present at high abundance carried fewer insertions; no such pattern appeared in memory repertoires.

The ends were cut back, 10 bases at V and 4 bases at J, with 19 bases in the middle. CDR3 length: 15 residues. The germline CDR1 and CDR2 sequences are SNHLY and FYNNEI. Using its own MiXCR run on the 5' RACE reads, TCRdb lists one record per CDR3 protein. The table has approximately 150,000 distinct CDR3 sequences, under 4.5% seen once. The TCR sequence derives from a man between 18 and 35 years old in good health. The chain links TRBV2 to TRBJ2-2, with D perhaps matching TRBD1 (7 bases). Input material: memory T cells sorted from blood. CDR3: CATLEGQWTTGELFF. CDR3 nucleotide sequence: TGTGCCACCCTGGAGGGACAGTGGACCACCGGGGAGCTGTTTTTT.